This is a list of T cell receptor beta chains from one sample in a study of PD-1 blockade in classical Hodgkin lymphoma. Profiling relied on immunoSEQ multiplex PCR, and the TCRdb table lists in-frame clones only, not all of them. Of around 60,000 clones in the sample, roughly nine tenths were seen once. The starting material was peripheral blood mononuclear cells (PBMCs), obtained before the fourth cycle of nivolumab. The receptors derive from a human donor with classical Hodgkin lymphoma. CDR3s include the opening cysteine and the closing phenylalanine or tryptophan. D genes are given only for firm matches. Not all rows give a size; the values are once, few, many and, for expanded clones, a class.

V	J	size	D	CDR3	DNA
TRBV5-1	TRBJ2-3	-	-	CASRPGTATDTQYF	TGCGCCAGCCGACCCGGGACGGCAACAGATACGCAGTATTTT
TRBV27	TRBJ2-7	-	TRBD1	CASSQHDRVYEQYF	TGTGCCAGCAGTCAGCACGACAGGGTCTACGAGCAGTACTTC
TRBV19	TRBJ2-1	-	-	CASSIDLWIAEPDEQFF	TGTGCCAGTAGTATAGATCTATGGATAGCGGAGCCGGATGAGCAGTTCTTC
TRBV7-8	TRBJ1-1	-	-	CASSLTAGMNTEAFF	TGTGCCAGCAGCCTAACGGCGGGTATGAACACTGAAGCTTTCTTT
TRBV6-5	TRBJ2-7	-	TRBD1	CASKAGTGSYEQYF	TGTGCCAGCAAAGCCGGGACAGGATCCTACGAGCAGTACTTC
TRBV5-1	TRBJ2-7	once	-	CASSLGQEFYEQYF	TGCGCCAGCAGCTTGGGACAGGAGTTCTACGAGCAGTACTTC
TRBV30	TRBJ2-2	few	TRBD1	CAWSQTGTVTGELFF	TGTGCCTGGAGTCAGACCGGGACAGTAACCGGGGAGCTGTTTTTT
TRBV6-5	TRBJ2-7	-	TRBD1	CASRKGQGHEQYF	TGTGCCAGCAGGAAAGGACAGGGTCACGAGCAGTACTTC
TRBV6-5	TRBJ2-7	-	TRBD1	CASSYFGTGTYEQYF	TGTGCCAGCAGTTACTTCGGGACAGGGACCTACGAGCAGTACTTC
TRBV7-9	TRBJ2-3	-	-	CASSFPSLLGTQYF	TGTGCCAGCAGCTTTCCCTCTTTACTCGGGACGCAGTATTTT
TRBV27	TRBJ2-3	once	-	CASSQGFSTDTQYF	TGTGCCAGCAGTCAGGGGTTTAGCACAGATACGCAGTATTTT
TRBV5-1	TRBJ2-2	-	TRBD2	CASSASGGSTGELFF	TGCGCCAGCAGCGCCAGCGGGGGGAGTACCGGGGAGCTGTTTTTT
TRBV7-9	TRBJ2-2	-	TRBD1	CASSIGQGSTGELFF	TGTGCCAGCAGCATCGGACAGGGCAGCACCGGGGAGCTGTTTTTT
TRBV2	TRBJ1-2	-	TRBD1	CASSPTGGAGYTF	TGTGCCAGCAGTCCTACAGGGGGAGCCGGCTACACCTTC
TRBV2	TRBJ1-6	once	-	CASSDQGPSVSPLHF	TGTGCCAGCAGTGACCAGGGGCCCTCTGTGTCACCCCTCCACTTT
TRBV5-1	TRBJ1-1	-	-	CASSLDPSRTEAFF	TGCGCCAGCAGTTTAGATCCAAGTCGCACTGAAGCTTTCTTT
TRBV21-1	TRBJ1-6	-	-	CASSLEGPPNSPLHF	TGTGCCAGCAGCTTAGAAGGGCCCCCGAATTCACCCCTCCACTTT
TRBV6-1	TRBJ1-2	-	TRBD1	CASSELGTGANYGYTF	TGTGCCAGCAGTGAACTGGGTACAGGGGCTAACTATGGCTACACCTTC
TRBV5-1	TRBJ1-6	-	TRBD1	CASSMTGSNNSPLHF	TGCGCCAGCAGCATGACAGGGAGTAATAATTCACCCCTCCACTTT
TRBV5-1	TRBJ1-2	-	-	CASSREGPGNGYTF	TGCGCCAGCAGCCGAGAAGGACCAGGGAATGGCTACACCTTC
TRBV5-1	TRBJ2-3	once	-	CASKVTAVGTDTQYF	TGCGCCAGCAAGGTTACGGCGGTCGGCACAGATACGCAGTATTTT
TRBV6-1	TRBJ2-1	-	TRBD1	CASTDRGGHNEQFF	TGTGCCAGCACGGACAGGGGGGGGCACAATGAGCAGTTCTTC
TRBV5-1	TRBJ2-5	-	-	CASSLGDSQGETQYF	TGCGCCAGCAGCTTGGGAGACAGTCAGGGGGAGACCCAGTACTTC
TRBV7-2	TRBJ1-1	-	TRBD1	CASSSQQGATEAFF	TGTGCCAGCAGCTCGCAACAGGGGGCCACTGAAGCTTTCTTT
TRBV29-1	TRBJ2-2	-	-	CSVHVASGWTGELFF	TGCAGCGTTCACGTGGCGTCAGGGTGGACCGGGGAGCTGTTTTTT
TRBV5-1	TRBJ2-5	-	-	CASSLGPGLGYQETQYF	TGCGCCAGCAGCTTGGGTCCGGGATTGGGGTACCAAGAGACCCAGTACTTC
TRBV5-1	TRBJ2-2	-	-	CASSLEVTGELFF	TGCGCCAGCAGCTTGGAGGTCACCGGGGAGCTGTTTTTT
TRBV7-9	TRBJ1-4	-	-	CASSLSGVGEKLFF	TGTGCCAGCAGCTTATCCGGGGTTGGTGAAAAACTGTTTTTT
TRBV19	TRBJ2-7	-	TRBD1	CATTPGTGVYEQYF	TGTGCAACCACCCCCGGGACAGGGGTGTACGAGCAGTACTTC
TRBV28	TRBJ1-2	-	-	CASSPGGTMNYGYTF	TGTGCCAGCAGTCCCGGAGGGACAATGAACTATGGCTACACCTTC
TRBV13	TRBJ2-7	-	TRBD2	CASSFRGVSYEQYF	TGTGCCAGCAGCTTCCGGGGGGTATCCTACGAGCAGTACTTC
TRBV6-6	TRBJ1-2	-	TRBD1	CASSTPRQGSYGYTF	TGTGCCAGCAGCACACCTAGACAGGGTAGCTATGGCTACACCTTC
TRBV5-1	TRBJ1-2	-	-	CASSLPVGPSHGYTF	TGCGCCAGCAGCTTACCCGTCGGGCCAAGCCATGGCTACACCTTC
TRBV5-1	TRBJ1-3	-	-	CASSLGSGNTIYF	TGCGCCAGCAGCTTGGGATCTGGAAACACCATATATTTT
TRBV6-6	TRBJ2-2	-	TRBD1	CASTGTGGHTGELFF	TGTGCCAGCACCGGGACAGGGGGCCACACCGGGGAGCTGTTTTTT
TRBV7-2	TRBJ2-3	-	TRBD1	CASSLGGTDTDTQYF	TGTGCCAGCAGCTTAGGGGGGACAGACACAGATACGCAGTATTTT
TRBV10-3	TRBJ2-2	few	-	CAIGGSTGELFF	TGTGCCATTGGGGGTTCCACCGGGGAGCTGTTTTTT
TRBV5-1	TRBJ2-7	once	TRBD2	CASMILAGAYEQYF	TGCGCCAGCATGATACTAGCGGGCGCTTACGAGCAGTACTTC
TRBV6-6	TRBJ2-1	few	-	CASRAGTQYNEQFF	TGTGCCAGCAGGGCCGGGACCCAGTACAATGAGCAGTTCTTC
TRBV27	TRBJ1-4	-	-	CASSPIGTPSTNEKLFF	TGTGCCAGCAGTCCAATAGGGACTCCCTCAACTAATGAAAAACTGTTTTTT
TRBV5-6	TRBJ2-2	-	-	CASSFLNTGELFF	TGTGCCAGCAGCTTTTTGAACACCGGGGAGCTGTTTTTT
TRBV6-6	TRBJ2-1	-	TRBD1	CASKDRADNEQFF	TGTGCCAGCAAGGACAGGGCGGACAATGAGCAGTTCTTC
TRBV4-1	TRBJ1-6	-	TRBD1	CASSQGEAGGSPLHF	TGCGCCAGCAGCCAAGGGGAGGCAGGGGGTTCACCCCTCCACTTT
TRBV5-6	TRBJ1-2	-	TRBD1	CASSLGATGGWGYTF	TGTGCCAGCAGCTTGGGGGCAACAGGGGGCTGGGGCTACACCTTC
TRBV30	TRBJ1-2	-	TRBD1	CALTRTGETLSPATISF	TGTGCCCTGACCCGGACAGGCGAAACTCTAAGCCCAGCCACCATTTCCTTC
TRBV9	TRBJ1-3	-	-	CASSVASVGSGNTIYF	TGTGCCAGCAGCGTAGCCTCAGTGGGCTCTGGAAACACCATATATTTT
TRBV29-1	TRBJ2-7	-	TRBD1	CSVVTGVSSYEQYF	TGCAGCGTGGTGACAGGGGTTAGCTCCTACGAGCAGTACTTC
TRBV5-1	TRBJ1-2	-	-	CASSLNPAKLAGYTF	TGCGCCAGCAGCTTGAACCCAGCAAAATTGGCTGGCTACACCTTC
TRBV2	TRBJ1-4	few	-	CASSPGTVGEKLFF	TGTGCCAGCAGCCCCGGGACGGTAGGGGAAAAACTGTTTTTT
TRBV15	TRBJ1-5	-	-	CATSGVGVNQPQHF	TGTGCCACCAGCGGTGTGGGGGTGAATCAGCCCCAGCATTTT
TRBV6-6	TRBJ1-1	once	-	CAIIGNTEAFF	TGTGCCATCATAGGGAACACTGAAGCTTTCTTT
TRBV5-4	TRBJ1-4	-	-	CASTQRGSWSPTNEKLFF	TGTGCCAGCACCCAGCGGGGCAGTTGGTCCCCAACTAATGAAAAACTGTTTTTT
TRBV5-1	TRBJ1-2	-	TRBD1	CASSSFPSTGNYGYTF	TGCGCCAGCAGCTCCTTTCCCTCGACAGGGAACTATGGCTACACCTTC
TRBV11-3	TRBJ2-1	-	-	CASSLVGVRGEQFF	TGTGCCAGCAGCTTAGTAGGGGTGAGGGGCGAGCAGTTCTTC
TRBV5-1	TRBJ1-3	-	TRBD1	CASSWGTDGNTIYF	TGCGCCAGCAGCTGGGGGACAGACGGAAACACCATATATTTT
TRBV6-4	TRBJ1-5	-	-	CASSESRAFGGRNQPQHF	TGTGCCAGCAGTGAGTCCAGGGCGTTTGGTGGGCGCAATCAGCCCCAGCATTTT
TRBV19	TRBJ1-1	-	TRBD1	CASIPGTGNTEAFF	TGTGCCAGTATCCCCGGGACAGGGAACACTGAAGCTTTCTTT